The 2 T cell receptor beta chains below come from one sample, sequenced in a study of cytomegalovirus exposure and HLA in healthy donors listed by TCRdb under 2017. Libraries were made using the immunoSEQ multiplex PCR assay. For the multiplex PCR, a mixture combining 60 forward primers for TCR Vbeta segments and 13 reverse primers for TCR Jbeta segments was used. This is the immuneACCESS table as TCRdb keeps it, with only in-frame sequences that have V and J called. A part of the clones is gone; compared with another copy, unresolved V genes explain less than half, and the rest is unexplained. The sample table shows about 64,000 clones, and about 85% are seen once. The biggest ten clones account for approximately 12% of the sample. Material: PBMCs. These receptors were collected from a female donor in good health and CMV-seronegative.

The rearrangement joins TRBV9 to TRBJ1-3; 10 nucleotides line up with TRBD1. Germline V gives CDR1 SGDLS, CDR2 YYNGEE. This CDR3 has 16 amino acids. Losses at the gene ends were 3 bases for V and 4 bases for J; bases not matched to a gene: 7. The CDR3 loop reads CASSGVGQGKGNTIYF. In nucleotides, the CDR3 is TGTGCCAGCAGCGGAGTGGGACAGGGGAAAGGAAACACCATATATTTT. The entire variable domain, with the rest obtained from reference TRBV9 and TRBJ1-3, is as follows: DSGVTQTPKHLITATGQRVTLRCSPRSGDLSVYWYQQSLDQGLQFLIQYYNGEERAKGNILERFSAQQFPDLHSELNLSSLELGDSALYFCASSGVGQGKGNTIYFGEGSWLTVV.

The chain links TRBV27 to TRBJ2-1, with 8 bases identical to TRBD2. This CDR3 has 14 residues. With V trimmed by 0 bases and J by 15 bases, 10 bases remained unmatched. Germline loops: CDR1 MNHEY, CDR2 SMNVEV (reference sequence). The CDR3 region is CASSLSQSGRSPFF. DNA of the CDR3: TGTGCCAGCAGTTTATCGCAGAGCGGGAGATCACCGTTCTTC.